Given below is one T cell receptor beta chain in context. Its antigen has not been determined. One base away there is no much larger clone; base qualities are not given. Other DNA sequences in the same sample also yield this CDR3. CD8 naive samples were obtained by positive selection for CCR7 among CD45RO-negative cells, yielding a CD45RA+CCR7+ population from which TemRA cells were excluded. Donors were healthy HIV-negative adults with no recently reported acute infections or vaccinations. Only Caucasian adults living in Nashville, Tennessee, USA were represented among the donors. Blood was obtained by leukapheresis, after which PBMCs were separated by Ficoll-Histopaque density gradient centrifugation and cryopreserved in liquid nitrogen vapor phase. Analytical flow cytometry was used to check the purity and quantity of every magnetically sorted T cell population. Genomic DNA was isolated from each sorted fraction and quantified by UV absorbance on a Nanodrop 2000c.

This record belongs to a study of shared clonotypes between healthy human individuals (dated by TCRdb to 2020 to 2022). A note on the overall study: A couple of women and a few men aged 18 to 49 years were included in the cohort. Each donor's leukapheresis produced roughly between roughly 0.9 and 9 billion PBMCs. Libraries were prepared and TCR repertoires were sequenced by different laboratories using diverse techniques, in order to increase sequencing depth and limit assay-specific biases. For each donor, CD4 naive and CD4 memory were each given three plates, CD8 naive was given two plates, and CD8 memory was given one plate. To estimate repertoire size and how much clonotype sharing occurs between individuals, the study deeply sequenced the blood TCR repertoires of roughly 5 healthy adults.

V is cut by 2 bases and J by 5 bases, and the space between the germline ends is 10 bases. Spanning cysteine to phenylalanine, the CDR3 consists of 13 amino acids. CDR3 DNA only is kept here, 39 bases in frame from base 1. The germline V gene yields SGHDT for CDR1 and YYEEEE for CDR2. Using the deep immunoSEQ assay, TCR CDR3 regions were amplified from genomic DNA by multiplex PCR. Genomic DNA extracted from each cell subset was distributed evenly over all wells of several immunoSEQ 96-well plates, and each plate served as one replicate. Each replicate PCR for sorted subsets received about 0.2 ug genomic DNA, equal to around 32,000 T cell genomes. Purified libraries were quantified with a Qubit 3.0 fluorometer, sized on a Bioanalyzer 2100, and re-quantified with the KAPA Library Quantification kit. A separate single-read 150-cycle Illumina NextSeq 550 flow cell was used to sequence each immunoSEQ 96-well plate. The source study handled its data this way. Because the immunoSEQ output included only junctional sequences and no quality scores, the filtering could not be the same as the filtering used for full-length reads. Sequences were annotated with PyIR, a Python wrapper for IgBLAST v1.9, and V/J genes and CDR3 were assigned using IMGT germline references. Reads were removed for weak V/J assignments (E-value above 1e-6), missing CDR3, stop codons, out-of-frame junctions, or ambiguous translated residues. V3J clonotypes were defined as sequences sharing an identical inferred V gene, J gene, and CDR3 amino acid sequence. The percentage overlap between two repertoires was calculated by dividing the number of shared unique clonotypes by the size of the smaller repertoire. RTK rarefaction, the Chao1 estimator, and Recon v2.1 estimates of unobserved clonotypes were used to assess repertoire richness. Generation probabilities for all TCRbeta clonotypes obtained by the gDNA method from a handful of donors were computed using OLGA. Not all clones reach the TCRdb copy of this immuneACCESS table, which keeps in-frame sequences only. Checked studies attribute under half of the gap to unresolved V genes and leave the rest unexplained. The V and J calls and clone size come from that table; D and trimming were worked out from the DNA. The sample records some 2,000,000 clones, roughly 94% of which are singletons. The top ten clones comprise 0.85% to 1.2% of the sample.

Overall study results and their limits: Because the study included a small number of donors, the genetic and exposure-history diversity represented was limited. Sampling was restricted to blood, and TCR repertoires in tissues likely differ from the TCR repertoires found in blood. Naive subsets generally had larger estimated clonotype richness than memory subsets did. Pairwise subsampling led to the expectation that sequencing depth would affect the degree of clonotype sharing among donors. Rarefaction of sorted-subset datasets indicated incomplete sequencing despite the large sequencing depth. Clonotypes shared by all four sorted-subset donors showed higher generation probabilities than non-shared clonotypes. When a handful of donors were compared, the shared fraction of clonotypes was 5% to 6.5% for naive CD4, 3.5% to 4% for naive CD8, more than 2% for memory CD4, and less than 0.5% for memory CD8.

Recombination joined TRBV5-6 with TRBJ1-1; TRBD1 is possibly the D segment (5 matching bases). This clonotype originated in a man between 18 and 35 years old in good health. The sequenced sample consisted of naive CD8+ T cells sorted from blood. The cell subset or site tag for this specimen amounts to: CD45RA+CCR7+. The sequenced DNA: TGTGCCAGCAGCTTCAGGGAGGGGACTGAAGCTTTCTTT. It is translated as CASSFREGTEAFF.